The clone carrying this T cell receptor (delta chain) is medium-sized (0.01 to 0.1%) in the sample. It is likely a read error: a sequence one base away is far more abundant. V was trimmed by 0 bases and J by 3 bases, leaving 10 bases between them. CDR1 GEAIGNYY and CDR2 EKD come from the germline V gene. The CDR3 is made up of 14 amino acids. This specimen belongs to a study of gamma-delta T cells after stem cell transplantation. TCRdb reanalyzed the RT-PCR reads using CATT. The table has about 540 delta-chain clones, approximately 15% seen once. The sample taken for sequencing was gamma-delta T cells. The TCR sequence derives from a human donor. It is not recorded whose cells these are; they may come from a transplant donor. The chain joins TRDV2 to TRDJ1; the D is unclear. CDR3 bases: TGTGCCTGTGACACCGCGGGCCAAGCCGATAAACTCATCTTT. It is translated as CACDTAGQADKLIF.